This passage covers 20 T cell receptor beta chains from one sample sequenced in a study of blood T cell repertoires in COVID-19. The method was immunoSEQ multiplex PCR; TCRdb's version includes in-frame clones alone and lacks a portion of them. The data contain 150,000 to 250,000 clones, roughly 80% of them singletons. The sequenced sample consisted of peripheral blood. The source of these receptors is a woman aged 40 to 49 with COVID-19, enrolled during active disease.

The chain uses TRBV6-5 and TRBJ2-1; 13 bases are a match to TRBD2. Germline V gives CDR1 MNHEY, CDR2 SVGAGI. V shed 9 bases, J shed 7 bases, and the junction held 6 bases outside the gene matches. This CDR3 comprises 14 residues. CDR3 in DNA: TGTGCCAGTACCGGGACTAGCGGGACGAATGAGCAGTTCTTC. Amino acid sequence: CASTGTSGTNEQFF.

Details on this clone: The same CDR3 arises from other DNA sequences in this sample as well. This rearrangement joins TRBV20-1 to TRBJ2-7; D is perhaps TRBD1 (5 bases). The V gene's germline CDR1 is DFQATT and CDR2 SNEGSKA (reference sequence). CDR3 length equals 11 residues. V lost 2 bases and J lost 5, with 7 bases in between. CDR3 amino acids: CSARSGHEQYF. Here the CDR3 DNA reads TGCAGTGCTAGATCAGGGCACGAGCAGTACTTC.

This chain links TRBV2 with TRBJ1-5; perhaps TRBD1 as D (5 bases). The CDR3 has 12 residues. CDR1 SNHLY and CDR2 FYNNEI come from the germline V gene. V was cut by 7 bases and J by 5 bases, with 9 bases left in between. The CDR3 region is CASTKQDQPQHF. Written as DNA, the CDR3 is TGTGCCAGCACCAAACAGGATCAGCCCCAGCATTTT.

This chain uses TRBV19 with TRBJ2-7; 9 bases are shared with TRBD2. V lost 6 bases to trimming and J lost 1 base; unmatched junction nucleotides: 7. The CDR3 is made up of 15 amino acids. Germline loops: CDR1 LNHDA, CDR2 SQIVND (reference sequence). The CDR3 coding sequence is TGTGCCAGTAGCAACGCGCGGGAGGGATCCTACGAGCAGTACTTC. Its protein is CASSNAREGSYEQYF.

The chain combines TRBV5-5 with TRBJ1-5; possible D gene TRBD1, 5 bases. CDR3 length: 15 amino acids. V lost 0 bases and J lost 6, with 13 bases in between. The germline V gene encodes CDR1 SGHKS and CDR2 YYEKEE (reference sequence). CDR3 nucleotides: TGTGCCAGCAGCTTGGCCGCACAGGAGAGTCAGCCCCAGCATTTT. It yields the protein CASSLAAQESQPQHF.

The V gene is TRBV27, the J gene TRBJ1-4; D uncertain. The CDR3 spans 13 residues. Trimming took off 3 bases at V and 8 bases at J, with 10 bases between the two ends. Germline values: CDR1 MNHEY, CDR2 SMNVEV (reference sequence). CDR3 sequence reads: CASSFLTGEKLFF. The DNA for the CDR3 is TGTGCCAGCAGTTTCCTAACCGGGGAAAAACTGTTTTTT.

The table lists this clone with a few counts. J is TRBJ1-5 and V is TRBV10-3; D is unclear. CDR3 length equals 14 residues. Per the germline V gene, CDR1 is ENHRY and CDR2 is SYGVKD. Trimming cost V 7 bases and J 1 base, with 11 bases left between them. CDR3 DNA: TGTGCCATCAATCGGGATGGGAGCAATCAGCCCCAGCATTTT. It encodes CAINRDGSNQPQHF.

The rearrangement uses TRBV5-4 and TRBJ1-6; maybe TRBD1 (6 bases). The CDR3 runs 19 residues. CDR1 is SGHNT, CDR2 YYREEE, per germline (reference sequence). The V end was cut by 1 base, the J end by 7 bases, with 24 bases between. As DNA, the CDR3 is TGTGCCAGCAGCTTGTCAATCGGGACAAGGGGAAATGGGAATTCACCCCTCCACTTT. Translation gives CASSLSIGTRGNGNSPLHF.

This chain links TRBV19 with TRBJ1-5; no clear D. The CDR3 runs 15 residues. With 4 bases removed from V and 0 bases from J, the gap between germline ends came to 10 bases. Germline CDR1 and CDR2: LNHDA and SQIVND (reference sequence). The CDR3 sequence is CASSRAKYSNQPQHF. CDR3 sequence (DNA): TGTGCCAGTAGTAGAGCGAAATATAGCAATCAGCCCCAGCATTTT.

This chain connects TRBV18 to TRBJ1-4, with 9 bases fitting TRBD1. With 2 bases clipped from V and 2 bases from J, the junction kept 6 bases outside the gene matches. Looked up from germline, CDR1 is KGHSH and CDR2 is LQKENI. The CDR3 totals 17 residues. CDR3 sequence reads: CASSPGTGTLTNEKLFF. The DNA for the CDR3 is TGTGCCAGCTCACCAGGGACAGGGACATTGACTAATGAAAAACTGTTTTTT. Together with reference TRBV18 and TRBJ1-4, the CDR3 gives the full variable domain: NAGVMQNPRHLVRRRGQEARLRCSPMKGHSHVYWYRQLPEEGLKFMVYLQKENIIDESGMPKERFSAEFPKEGPSILRIQQVVRGDSAAYFCASSPGTGTLTNEKLFFGSGTQLSVL.

The chain employs TRBV5-5 and TRBJ1-4; a weak D match, TRBD1 (5 bases). The CDR3 covers 14 residues. Germline V gene lookup returns CDR1 SGHKS and CDR2 YYEKEE (reference sequence). V lost 2 bases and J 7 bases, leaving 12 bases between the germline ends. CDR3 bases: TGTGCCAGCAGCTTCCAGGGCATTGGTGAAAAACTGTTTTTT. Translated: CASSFQGIGEKLFF.

This chain connects TRBV7-6 to TRBJ2-1; 8 bases match TRBD2. The CDR3 spans 14 residues. V was clipped by 5 bases and J by 4 bases; unmatched bases: 4. CDR1 and CDR2 from the germline V gene are SGHVS and FNYEAQ. CDR3 in amino acids: CASSGGLAYNEQFF. The CDR3 DNA follows: TGTGCCAGCAGCGGCGGACTAGCTTACAATGAGCAGTTCTTC.

V gene TRBV12-5 combines with J gene TRBJ2-3, with 7 bases matching TRBD2. The germline CDR1 and CDR2 sequences are LGHNT and FRNRAP. V lost 1 base, J lost 2 bases, and 6 bases stayed unmatched. This CDR3 comprises 16 residues. This CDR3 is CASGLASSGLTDTQYF. Here the CDR3 DNA reads TGTGCTAGTGGTTTGGCCTCTAGCGGCCTCACAGATACGCAGTATTTT.

The V gene is TRBV4-3, the J gene TRBJ1-6; D uncertain. Looked up from germline, CDR1 is LGHNA and CDR2 is YSLEER. Trimming took off 0 bases at V and 11 bases at J, with 8 bases between the two ends. The CDR3 runs 13 residues. CDR3: CASSQDRVPPLHF. The CDR3 DNA follows: TGCGCCAGCAGCCAAGATCGGGTCCCACCCCTCCACTTT.

This clone was observed once. This rearrangement joins TRBV7-2 to TRBJ2-5; D is undetermined. V gave up 1 base and J gave up 5 bases, with 8 bases separating them. The germline V gene encodes CDR1 SGHTA and CDR2 FQGNSA. The CDR3 runs 13 residues. CDR3 amino acids: CASSLGSRETQYF. The CDR3 coding sequence is TGTGCCAGCAGCTTAGGGTCGCGGGAGACCCAGTACTTC. The full variable domain, rest sourced from reference TRBV7-2 and TRBJ2-5, is GAGVSQSPSNKVTEKGKDVELRCDPISGHTALYWYRQSLGQGLEFLIYFQGNSAPDKSGLPSDRFSAERTGGSVSTLTIQRTQQEDSAVYLCASSLGSRETQYFGPGTRLLVL.

The chain uses TRBV6-6 and TRBJ1-6; 9 nucleotides line up with TRBD1. Germline CDR1 is MNHNY and CDR2 is SVGAGI (reference sequence). Unmatched junction bases numbered 6, after V lost 8 bases and J lost 10 bases. The CDR3 spans 13 residues. The CDR3 DNA reads TGTGCCAGCCATGGGACAGGGTTGTCACCCCTCCACTTT. This translates into CASHGTGLSPLHF.

This rearrangement joins TRBV10-3 to TRBJ2-3, with 8 bases matching TRBD2. V trimming: 1 base; J trimming: 4 bases; junction bases outside the gene matches: 7. From germline, CDR1 is ENHRY and CDR2 SYGVKD. The CDR3 is 16 residues long. CDR3 sequence: CAISEFPAGASDTQYF. CDR3 DNA sequence: TGTGCCATCAGTGAGTTCCCAGCGGGAGCATCAGATACGCAGTATTTT.

V gene TRBV3-1 (or the pseudogene TRBV3-2) combines with J gene TRBJ2-7, with TRBD2 as a possible D gene (6 bases). Germline lookup yields CDR1 LGHDT and CDR2 YNNKEL (reference sequence). The CDR3 sequence is 16 residues long. V lost 0 bases and J 5 bases, leaving 17 bases between the germline ends. This CDR3 reads CASSQDLRPGANEQYF. The CDR3 DNA follows: TGTGCCAGCAGCCAAGATCTCCGCCCGGGAGCAAACGAGCAGTACTTC.

The V gene is TRBV6-1, the J gene TRBJ1-6; D is possibly TRBD1 (5 bases). Germline V gene sequence: CDR1 MNHNS, CDR2 SASEGT. The germline V and J ends were trimmed by 3 bases and 4 bases, with 7 bases remaining between them. The CDR3 sequence is 14 residues long. The CDR3 DNA reads as TGTGCCAGCAGTGACACAGGTTATAATTCACCCCTCCACTTT. It encodes CASSDTGYNSPLHF.

The chain combines TRBV11-2 with TRBJ1-2; 8 bases fit TRBD1. CDR3 length: 15 amino acids. Per the germline V gene, CDR1 is SGHAT and CDR2 is FQNNGV. V gave up 4 bases and J gave up 5 bases; unmatched junction bases: 9. DNA for the CDR3: TGTGCCAGCAGCTCCTCTGACAGGGGAGGATATGGCTACACCTTC. Translated: CASSSSDRGGYGYTF.